This T cell receptor beta chain appears in the sequencing data of a study of shared clonotypes between healthy human individuals. General study findings and limits: Sample collection involved blood only; tissue repertoires are likely different.

A note on this clone: Its antigen is not identified.

V dropped 0 bases and J dropped 7 bases, with 12 bases sitting between them. This CDR3 has 13 residues. Germline values: CDR1 SQVTM, CDR2 ANQGSEA. Deep-level running was used for the assay. Using 200 ng DNA, some 30,000 T cell genomes, the sorted-subset replicate PCRs were run. Clones were read by immunoSEQ multiplex PCR, and TCRdb kept only the in-frame ones, dropping some. Here the sample spans approximately 1,000,000 clones, around 78% being singletons. The source material was memory CD4+ T cells from PBMCs. The sample's subset: CD45RA-negative fraction. The chain carries TRBV29-1 and TRBJ1-2; D gene ambiguous. The receptor comes from a man between 18 and 29 years old in good health. Some clones in this sample may be carry-over from other donors' samples. The DNA for the CDR3 is TGCAGCGTTGAAGACCGGAGGGTAGGTGGCTACACCTTC. As protein: CSVEDRRVGGYTF.